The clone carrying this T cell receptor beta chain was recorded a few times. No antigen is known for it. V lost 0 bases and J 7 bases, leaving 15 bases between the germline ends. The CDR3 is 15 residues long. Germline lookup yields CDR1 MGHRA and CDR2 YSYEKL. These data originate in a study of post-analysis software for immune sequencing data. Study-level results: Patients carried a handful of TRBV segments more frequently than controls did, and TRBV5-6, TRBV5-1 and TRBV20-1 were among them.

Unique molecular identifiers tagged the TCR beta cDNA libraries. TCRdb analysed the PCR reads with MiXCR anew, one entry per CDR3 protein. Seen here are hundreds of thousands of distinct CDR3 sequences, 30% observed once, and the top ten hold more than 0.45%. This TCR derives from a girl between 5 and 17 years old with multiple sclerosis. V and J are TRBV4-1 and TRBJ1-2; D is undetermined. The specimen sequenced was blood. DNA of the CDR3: TGCGCCAGCAGCCAAGATACTCCCCGGGCTGGTGGCTACACCTTC. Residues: CASSQDTPRAGGYTF.